These 15 T cell receptor beta chains originate from one sample sequenced in a study of T cell responses to AZD1222 COVID-19 vaccine. The table came from immunoSEQ multiplex PCR; TCRdb's copy has only in-frame clones and leaves some out. This table holds approximately 180,000 clones, 70% to 90% found once. The material was peripheral blood, obtained on day 0 of AZD1222 vaccination. The receptor set was obtained from an adult in good health.

The V gene is TRBV6-5, the J gene TRBJ1-4, with no clear D. Trimming took off 0 bases at V and 2 bases at J, with 7 bases between the two ends. Germline CDR1 is MNHEY and CDR2 is SVGAGI. The CDR3 is made up of 15 amino acids. The DNA for the CDR3 is TGTGCCAGCAGTTACTCATCCGGGACTAATGAAAAACTGTTTTTT. Translating it yields CASSYSSGTNEKLFF.

The rearrangement links TRBV5-1 to TRBJ1-1, with no clear D. CDR1 and CDR2 (germline): SGHRS, YFSETQ. This CDR3 contains 15 residues. Deletions cut 0 bases from V and 4 bases from J, with 13 bases between. CDR3 nucleotide sequence: TGCGCCAGCAGCTTGGTGGCGGGGAGGGCCACTGAAGCTTTCTTT. Translation gives CASSLVAGRATEAFF.

The chain combines TRBV21-1 with TRBJ2-7; the table calls TRBD1, which could not be checked here. TRBV21-1 is recorded as a pseudogene. This CDR3 spans 14 amino acids. CDR3 residues: CARPPGQISYEQYF. CDR3 DNA: TGTGCCAGACCTCCGGGACAGATCTCCTACGAGCAGTACTTC.

This chain connects TRBV28 to TRBJ1-5; possible D gene TRBD1, 5 bases. V lost 6 bases to trimming and J lost 6 bases, with 15 bases between them. The CDR3 runs 14 residues. CDR1 MDHEN and CDR2 SYDVKM come from the germline V gene. The CDR3 is CASSPRGLSQPQHF. CDR3 in DNA: TGTGCCAGCAGCCCGAGGGGACTTTCTCAGCCCCAGCATTTT.

This chain links TRBV7-2 with TRBJ1-2; 7 bases are shared with TRBD1. V lost 4 bases and J lost 0; bases outside the gene matches: 2. Germline V gene data show CDR1 as SGHTA and CDR2 as FQGNSA. CDR3 length equals 14 residues. In DNA form, the CDR3 reads TGTGCCAGCAGCTACAGGGGTACTAACTATGGCTACACCTTC. As protein: CASSYRGTNYGYTF. The full variable domain, completed using reference TRBV7-2 and TRBJ1-2, is GAGVSQSPSNKVTEKGKDVELRCDPISGHTALYWYRQSLGQGLEFLIYFQGNSAPDKSGLPSDRFSAERTGGSVSTLTIQRTQQEDSAVYLCASSYRGTNYGYTFGSGTRLTVV.

On this clone: Other DNA variants within this sample encode the same CDR3. In nucleotides, the CDR3 is TGTGCCAGCAGCCTGAATGAAAAACTGTTTTTT. This encodes CASSLNEKLFF. This chain connects TRBV3-1 (or the pseudogene TRBV3-2) to TRBJ1-4, with no clear D. This CDR3 has 11 amino acids. V lost 4 bases, J lost 5 bases, and 2 bases lay in between. Looked up from germline, CDR1 is LGHDT and CDR2 is YNNKEL (reference sequence).

The gene calls are TRBV7-3 and TRBJ1-2; D gene unclear. Germline V gives CDR1 SGHTA, CDR2 FQGTGA. V was cut by 5 bases and J by 6 bases, with 13 bases left in between. CDR3 length: 13 residues. The CDR3 nucleotides are TGTGCCAGCAGCCCACTGGTGGGAGATGGCTACACCTTC. Its protein product is CASSPLVGDGYTF.

This clone was seen only once. The chain links TRBV11-2 to TRBJ1-1; TRBD1 aligns across 9 bases. From germline, CDR1 is SGHAT and CDR2 FQNNGV. Germline trimming cut 5 bases from V and 4 bases from J; bases unmatched to any gene: 8. The CDR3 is made up of 15 amino acids. CDR3 nucleotide sequence: TGTGCCAGCAGCGGCAGGGGACAGGGTGCCACTGAAGCTTTCTTT. Its translation is CASSGRGQGATEAFF.

V and J are TRBV30 and TRBJ1-5; no clear D gene. Germline CDR1 GTSNPN, CDR2 SVGIG (reference sequence). The CDR3 consists of 13 residues. V lost 5 bases, J lost 1 base, and 9 bases lay in between. CDR3 DNA sequence: TGTGCCTGGGCCTCAAGCAGCAATCAGCCCCAGCATTTT. Protein: CAWASSSNQPQHF.

The gene calls are TRBV11-1 and TRBJ2-5; possibly TRBD2 for D (6 bases). Germline loops: CDR1 SGHAT, CDR2 FQDESV (reference sequence). This CDR3 spans 13 amino acids. With 3 bases removed from V and 5 bases from J, the gap between germline ends came to 10 bases. The CDR3 DNA is TGTGCCAGCAGCTTTATGGAGGGGGAGACCCAGTACTTC. The encoded protein is CASSFMEGETQYF.

The rearrangement joins TRBV19 to TRBJ2-1; unclear D gene. V lost 3 bases and J 0 bases, leaving 9 bases between the germline ends. The germline CDR1 and CDR2 sequences are LNHDA and SQIVND (reference sequence). This CDR3 has 15 residues. Here the CDR3 reads CASSMSSSSYNEQFF. The CDR3 DNA follows: TGTGCCAGTAGTATGTCAAGCAGCTCCTACAATGAGCAGTTCTTC.

The V gene is TRBV4-1, the J gene TRBJ2-7, with 9 bases that match TRBD2. Looked up from germline, CDR1 is MGHRA and CDR2 is YSYEKL. With V trimmed by 0 bases and J by 2 bases, 5 bases remained unmatched. This CDR3 is 16 amino acids long. The CDR3 spells CASSQDSAGGPYEQYF. CDR3 nucleotides: TGCGCCAGCAGCCAAGATTCGGCGGGGGGGCCCTACGAGCAGTACTTC.

V gene TRBV2 combines with J gene TRBJ2-7, with 7 bases fitting TRBD1. Germline CDR1 SNHLY, CDR2 FYNNEI. The CDR3 has 12 residues. J lost 4 bases, V lost 4 bases, and 1 base had no gene match. CDR3: CASSGTGYEQYF. The CDR3 region has the DNA TGTGCCAGCAGTGGGACAGGATACGAGCAGTACTTC.

The chain has TRBV28 and TRBJ1-4, with 7 bases lining up with TRBD1. This CDR3 contains 14 residues. With 6 bases clipped from V and 2 bases from J, the junction kept 3 bases outside the gene matches. Germline loops: CDR1 MDHEN, CDR2 SYDVKM. Written as DNA, the CDR3 is TGTGCCAGCAGGGAGACAGGGACTAATGAAAAACTGTTTTTT. Its translation is CASRETGTNEKLFF. The full variable domain, rest sourced from reference TRBV28 and TRBJ1-4, is DVKVTQSSRYLVKRTGEKVFLECVQDMDHENMFWYRQDPGLGLRLIYFSYDVKMKEKGDIPEGYSVSREKKERFSLILESASTNQTSMYLCASRETGTNEKLFFGSGTQLSVL.

This chain links TRBV19 with TRBJ1-1; D might be TRBD1 (6 bases). Germline CDR1 reads LNHDA; CDR2 reads SQIVND (reference sequence). There are 18 residues in the CDR3. V lost 4 bases and J lost 0, with 21 bases in between. The chain's CDR3 is CASSTPSGHRIMNTEAFF. The CDR3, as DNA: TGTGCCAGTAGTACCCCCTCGGGACACAGGATTATGAACACTGAAGCTTTCTTT. The full variable domain, rest sourced from reference TRBV19 and TRBJ1-1, is DGGITQSPKYLFRKEGQNVTLSCEQNLNHDAMYWYRQDPGQGLRLIYYSQIVNDFQKGDIAEGYSVSREKKESFPLTVTSAQKNPTAFYLCASSTPSGHRIMNTEAFFGQGTRLTVV.